This T cell receptor (beta chain) was profiled in a study of T-cell memory formation after mild COVID-19. Study as a whole: Largely donor-specific TCR clusters were found.

V was pared by 6 bases and J by 3 bases, with 11 bases between. CDR3 size: 13 residues. Germline CDR1 and CDR2: LGHDT and YNNKEL (reference sequence). A remark on this clonotype: Its antigen remains unknown.

Study findings and constraints: Nothing showed for sure that second-wave clones peaking on day 37 were SARS-CoV-2 specific. Prior to infection, memory already included some responding clones, suggesting cross-reactive memory joined.

Constant-segment-primed 5'RACE gave TCR alpha and TCR beta cDNA libraries with sample barcodes and UMIs. TCRdb recomputed calls from the 5' RACE reads with MiXCR, one row per CDR3 protein. The table lists around 200,000 distinct CDR3 sequences, around 15% of them singletons. J is TRBJ1-2 and V is TRBV3-1; no definite D call. The receptor was derived from an adult woman who had mild COVID-19 (a few samples of this study predate the infection). Cell type and time point are not known. The sample consisted of PBMCs or a T cell subset sorted from them (not recorded which). CDR3 DNA: TGTGCCAGCAGGACGATGGGATACTATGGCTACACCTTC. This translates into CASRTMGYYGYTF.